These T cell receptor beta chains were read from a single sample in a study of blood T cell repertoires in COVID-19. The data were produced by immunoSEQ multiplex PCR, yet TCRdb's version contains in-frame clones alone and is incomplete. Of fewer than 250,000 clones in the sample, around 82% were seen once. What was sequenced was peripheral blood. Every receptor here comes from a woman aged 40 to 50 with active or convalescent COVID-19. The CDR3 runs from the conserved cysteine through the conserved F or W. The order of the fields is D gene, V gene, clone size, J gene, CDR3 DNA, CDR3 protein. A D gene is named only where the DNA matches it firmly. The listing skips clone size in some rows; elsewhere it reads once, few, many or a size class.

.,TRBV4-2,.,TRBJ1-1,TGTGCCAGCAGCCAAGAACTAGGGACACGCGAGGCTTTCTTT,CASSQELGTREAFF
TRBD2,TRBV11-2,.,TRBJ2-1,TGTGCCAGCAGCTTAAGGGAGGGGGGGACTAGCGGGACGTACAATGAGCAGTTCTTC,CASSLREGGTSGTYNEQFF
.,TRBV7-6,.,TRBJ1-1,TGTGCCAGCAGCTTTGGTTCTCGGGGCGGGGGAACTGGCACTGAAGCTTTCTTT,CASSFGSRGGGTGTEAFF
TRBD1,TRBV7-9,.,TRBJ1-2,TGTGCCAGCAGCCCGGGACAGGCGAACTATGGCTACACCTTC,CASSPGQANYGYTF
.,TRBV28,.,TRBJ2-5,TGTGCCAGCAGTTCCTCCCGGGGATTACAGTACTTC,CASSSSRGLQYF
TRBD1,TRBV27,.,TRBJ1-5,TGTGCCAGCAGTATCAGCCCACAGGGGGCGAGCAATCAGCCCCAGCATTTT,CASSISPQGASNQPQHF
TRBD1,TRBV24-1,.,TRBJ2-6,TGTGCCACCAGTGACCCCGGGACAGGGTCCTCTGGGGCCAACGTCCTGACTTTC,CATSDPGTGSSGANVLTF
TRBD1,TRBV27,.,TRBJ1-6,TGTGCCAGCAGTTTATATGGACAGGTGGTCAATTCACCCCTCCACTTT,CASSLYGQVVNSPLHF
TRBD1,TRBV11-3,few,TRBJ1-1,TGTGCCAGCAGCATCGGACAGGCGAGGAACACTGAAGCTTTCTTT,CASSIGQARNTEAFF
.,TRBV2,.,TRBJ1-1,TGTGCCAGCGCCGAGGGCAAAATGAACACTGAAGCTTTCTTT,CASAEGKMNTEAFF
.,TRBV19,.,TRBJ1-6,TGTGCCAGCAACCGAGGTTCGAGCTCCTATAATTCACCCCTCCACTTT,CASNRGSSSYNSPLHF
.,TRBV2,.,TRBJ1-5,TGTGCCAGCAGTGAAGCCAGGGAGGACCAGCCCCAGCATTTT,CASSEAREDQPQHF
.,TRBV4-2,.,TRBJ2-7,TGTGCCAGCAGCCAAGAGGCGTGGGGGCAGGGGCTGGACGAGCAGTACTTC,CASSQEAWGQGLDEQYF
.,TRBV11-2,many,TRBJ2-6,TGTGCCAGCAGCTTAGGGGGATGGGGGGATACTGGGGCCAACGTCCTGACTTTC,CASSLGGWGDTGANVLTF
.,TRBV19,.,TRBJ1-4,TGTGCCAGTAATGAGGGCTACGATGAAAAACTGTTTTTT,CASNEGYDEKLFF
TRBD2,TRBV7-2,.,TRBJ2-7,TGTGCCAGCAGCTCATCTAGCGGGGGAATATACGAGCAGTACTTC,CASSSSSGGIYEQYF
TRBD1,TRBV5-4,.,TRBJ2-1,TGTGCCAGCAGCGGGGACAGGGAGTTTGATGAGCAGTTCTTC,CASSGDREFDEQFF
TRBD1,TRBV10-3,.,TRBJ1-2,TGTGCCTCCAGACAGGGGCCTAACTATGGCTACACCTTC,CASRQGPNYGYTF
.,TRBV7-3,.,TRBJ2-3,TGTGCCAGCAGCTCCCGGGATCCGACAGATACGCAGTATTTT,CASSSRDPTDTQYF
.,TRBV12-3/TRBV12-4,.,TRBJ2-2,TGTGCCAGCACTAACACCGGGGAGCTGTTTTTT,CASTNTGELFF
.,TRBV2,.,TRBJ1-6,TGTGCCACCCCGGACTCTGCTACTTCACCCCTCCACTTT,CATPDSATSPLHF
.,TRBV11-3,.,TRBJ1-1,TGTGCCAGCAGCTTAGTAAGCGGGGGTATCACTGAAGCTTTCTTT,CASSLVSGGITEAFF
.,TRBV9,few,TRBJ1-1,TGTGCCAGCAGCCAAGGCAGAGGGCAGATGAACACTGAAGCTTTCTTT,CASSQGRGQMNTEAFF
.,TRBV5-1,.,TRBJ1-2,TGCGCCAGCAGCCTTACCCCGGTCGAGAACTATGGCTACACCTTC,CASSLTPVENYGYTF
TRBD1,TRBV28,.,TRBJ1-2,TGTGCCAGCAGGACAGGGGCAAACTATGGCTACACCTTC,CASRTGANYGYTF
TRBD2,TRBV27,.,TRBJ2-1,TGTGCCAGCAGTCAAGCTAGCGGGTCCTACAATGAGCAGTTCTTC,CASSQASGSYNEQFF
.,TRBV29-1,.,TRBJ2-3,TGCAGCGCCGAATATGATGGGGAGCGGCCCACAGATACGCAGTATTTT,CSAEYDGERPTDTQYF
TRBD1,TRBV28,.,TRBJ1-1,TGTGCCAGCATCCTGGGGGGACAGGGCACTGAAGCTTTCTTT,CASILGGQGTEAFF
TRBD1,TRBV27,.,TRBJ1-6,TGTGCCAGCAGTTCGGAGGGCGGGACAGTGAGGTCCTATAATTCACCCCTCCACTTT,CASSSEGGTVRSYNSPLHF
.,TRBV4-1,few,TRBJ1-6,TGCGCCAGCAGCCAAGCTTCAGGGGACGCTTCACCCCTCCACTTT,CASSQASGDASPLHF
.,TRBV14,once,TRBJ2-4,TGTGCCAGCAGCCGTGACAGGAAAACGGAAAACATTCAGTACTTC,CASSRDRKTENIQYF
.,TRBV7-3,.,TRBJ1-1,TGTGCCAGCAGCTTAGGCAAAGGGGGCACTGAAGCTTTCTTT,CASSLGKGGTEAFF
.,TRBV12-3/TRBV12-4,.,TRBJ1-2,TGTGCCAGCAGTTTACAGGGAAACTATGGCTACACCTTC,CASSLQGNYGYTF
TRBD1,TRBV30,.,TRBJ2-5,TGTGCCTGGAGTCGACAGGGTCAAGAGACCCAGTACTTC,CAWSRQGQETQYF
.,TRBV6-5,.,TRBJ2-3,TGTGCCAGCTCCGCAGCGTGGACAGATACGCAGTATTTT,CASSAAWTDTQYF